A single sample is the source of the 20 T cell receptor beta chains below, sequenced in a study of type 1 regulatory T cells. Their antigens remain unidentified. TCRdb reprocessed the reads via MiXCR and lists one record per CDR3 protein. This table has about 68,000 distinct CDR3 sequences, roughly three fifths appearing once. Sequences were obtained from cultured T cells, either the whole culture or a sorted T cell fraction (not recorded which). Stated subset: Tr1-enriched cell product generated in vitro against host alloantigens. All receptors derive from a human donor in good health.

The chain is built from TRBV14 and TRBJ2-1, with TRBD2 matching over 14 bases. CDR1 is SGHDN, CDR2 FVKESK, per germline. This CDR3 is built from 21 residues. J gave up 1 base and V 4 bases, and 15 bases lay outside the gene matches. The CDR3 protein is CASSPTKLGTSGGTSYNEQFF. CDR3 nucleotides: TGTGCCAGCAGCCCAACGAAACTCGGGACTAGCGGGGGAACTTCCTACAATGAGCAGTTCTTC.

This clonotype has only a few counts. The chain is built from TRBV7-9 and TRBJ2-2, with TRBD1 as a possible D gene (5 bases). Trimming cost V 5 bases and J 10 bases, with 11 bases left between them. This CDR3 region has 12 residues. Germline loops: CDR1 SEHNR, CDR2 FQNEAQ (reference sequence). CDR3 residues: CASSPKGVELFF. DNA of the CDR3: TGTGCCAGCAGCCCTAAAGGGGTGGAGCTGTTTTTT.

The chain links TRBV4-3 to TRBJ2-7; 7 positions agree with TRBD2. This CDR3 is built from 15 residues. From germline, CDR1 is LGHNA and CDR2 YSLEER. V lost 0 bases and J lost 4; bases outside the gene matches: 6. The CDR3 region has the DNA TGCGCCAGCAGCCAAGACCCAGCGGGAAGGTACGAGCAGTACTTC. Its translation: CASSQDPAGRYEQYF.

The sample holds one count of this clonotype. The chain links TRBV12-3 or TRBV12-4 to TRBJ2-1, with TRBD2 as a possible D gene (5 bases). The CDR3 extends over 14 amino acids. V was cut by 6 bases and J by 7 bases, with 16 bases left in between. The CDR3 reads CASSLLGERNEQFF. The DNA of the CDR3 is TGTGCCAGCAGCCTCCTGGGAGAGAGGAATGAGCAGTTCTTC.

The chain carries TRBV6-1 and TRBJ2-3, with D perhaps given as TRBD1 or TRBD2 (5 bases each). Germline assignment: CDR1 MNHNS and CDR2 SASEGT. Trimming pared 5 bases from V and 5 bases from J, leaving 14 bases between. This CDR3 has 14 residues. The CDR3 sequence is CASSKPGLVDTQYF. CDR3 in DNA: TGTGCCAGCAGTAAACCGGGGCTAGTAGATACGCAGTATTTT.

This clonotype was detected a few times. The J gene is TRBJ2-1, the V gene TRBV6-6; 7 nucleotides match TRBD2. The CDR3 consists of 13 residues. Germline CDR1 MNHNY, CDR2 SVGAGI (reference sequence). Trimming removed 6 bases from V and 6 bases from J; junction bases left unmatched: 5. CDR3 in amino acids: CASRASGSNEQFF. The CDR3 nucleotides are TGTGCCAGCAGAGCTAGCGGCTCCAATGAGCAGTTCTTC.

The chain couples TRBV5-1 to TRBJ2-5; 8 bases match TRBD2. This CDR3 is built from 16 residues. The germline CDR1 and CDR2 sequences are SGHRS and YFSETQ. The V gene end was trimmed by 0 bases and the J gene end by 2 bases; junction bases not matched to a gene: 6. CDR3 loop: CASSLAASGPQETQYF. In DNA form, the CDR3 reads TGCGCCAGCAGCTTGGCGGCTAGCGGGCCGCAAGAGACCCAGTACTTC.

The J gene is TRBJ2-3, the V gene TRBV11-2; D unclear. Trimming removed 1 base from V and 5 bases from J, with 10 bases in between. The CDR3 runs to 14 residues. Per germline, CDR1 SGHAT and CDR2 FQNNGV. The CDR3 sequence: CASSLASTGDTQYF. As DNA, the CDR3 is TGTGCCAGCAGCTTAGCCTCCACCGGAGATACGCAGTATTTT.

The chain recombines TRBV20-1 with TRBJ1-3, with D tentatively TRBD1 (6 bases). Germline values: CDR1 DFQATT, CDR2 SNEGSKA (reference sequence). Trimming pared 6 bases from V and 0 bases from J, leaving 21 bases between. The CDR3 length is 17 residues. The CDR3 region has the DNA TGCAGTGCCGTACAACCAGGGGTGATAAGCTCTGGAAACACCATATATTTT. Translating gives CSAVQPGVISSGNTIYF.

The genes are TRBV20-1 and TRBJ2-7; 9 nucleotides align to TRBD1. The CDR3 length is 15 residues. With V trimmed by 6 bases and J by 4 bases, 13 bases remained unmatched. Germline loops: CDR1 DFQATT, CDR2 SNEGSKA (reference sequence). The CDR3 protein is CSASSATGGRYEQYF. The CDR3 DNA reads as TGCAGTGCCTCGAGCGCGACAGGGGGTCGGTACGAGCAGTACTTC.

The chain carries TRBV7-3 and TRBJ2-3, with TRBD2 matching over 11 bases. Trimming at V came to 2 bases and at J to 2 bases, leaving 9 bases not matched to a gene. Per the germline V gene, CDR1 is SGHTA and CDR2 is FQGTGA. CDR3 length equals 18 residues. The CDR3: CASSLFPTSGSPTDTQYF. The CDR3 DNA follows: TGTGCCAGCAGCTTATTCCCTACTAGCGGGAGCCCCACAGATACGCAGTATTTT. The full variable domain, with the rest looked up from reference TRBV7-3 and TRBJ2-3, is GAGVSQTPSNKVTEKGKYVELRCDPISGHTALYWYRQSLGQGPEFLIYFQGTGAADDSGLPNDRFFAVRPEGSVSTLKIQRTERGDSAVYLCASSLFPTSGSPTDTQYFGPGTRLTVL.

The chain couples TRBV7-8 to TRBJ1-4; D is ambiguous. The V gene lost 5 bases and the J gene lost 0 bases, with 16 bases spanning the gap. Germline loops: CDR1 SGHVS, CDR2 FQNEAQ. The CDR3 is made up of 17 amino acids. For the CDR3, the DNA is TGTGCCAGCAGCGCAACCCCTGGGTTCGCAACTAATGAAAAACTGTTTTTT. Translating gives CASSATPGFATNEKLFF.

This clonotype was observed a single time. The genes are TRBV14 and TRBJ2-7, with 8 positions matching TRBD1. CDR1 SGHDN and CDR2 FVKESK come from the germline V gene. J gave up 0 bases and V 4 bases, and 5 bases lay outside the gene matches. The CDR3 has 15 residues. CDR3 nucleotides: TGTGCCAGCAGCCGAGGGACAGGACCCTCCTACGAGCAGTACTTC. Its protein is CASSRGTGPSYEQYF.

This chain links TRBV18 with TRBJ2-7, with 10 nucleotides matching TRBD1. The CDR3 covers 15 residues. The germline gives CDR1 KGHSH, CDR2 LQKENI. Losses at the gene ends were 3 bases for V and 6 bases for J; bases not matched to a gene: 8. CDR3 sequence (DNA): TGTGCCAGCTCACCCCAGGGGACAGGGGATAGCGAGCAGTACTTC. As protein: CASSPQGTGDSEQYF.

This clonotype is deemed medium-sized. The chain links TRBV7-3 to TRBJ2-2; no clear D. The germline V gene has CDR1 SGHTA and CDR2 FQGTGA. V shed 4 bases and J shed 3 bases, with 3 bases lying between them. The CDR3 runs to 12 residues. The chain's CDR3 is CASSSDTGELFF. The CDR3 DNA reads as TGTGCCAGCAGCTCCGACACCGGGGAGCTGTTTTTT.

The chain uses TRBV13 and TRBJ1-2; a possible D gene is TRBD1 (6 bases). CDR1 and CDR2 from the germline V gene are PRHDT and FYEKMQ (reference sequence). The V gene lost 5 bases and the J gene lost 6 bases, with 13 bases spanning the gap. The CDR3 consists of 13 residues. CDR3 amino acids: CASSQGGVHGYTF. The CDR3, as DNA: TGTGCCAGCAGCCAAGGGGGGGTCCATGGCTACACCTTC.

Only a few counts were recorded for this clonotype. The genes are TRBV12-3 or TRBV12-4 and TRBJ1-5; D unclear. The V gene lost 1 base and the J gene lost 3 bases, with 10 bases spanning the gap. CDR3 size: 15 residues. CDR3 nucleotides: TGTGCCAGCAGTTTAGTTGCCCAGATCAATCAGCCCCAGCATTTT. Translated: CASSLVAQINQPQHF.

The chain recombines TRBV7-2 with TRBJ2-7, with a tentative D call TRBD2 (7 bases). The V and J ends lost 2 bases and 3 bases respectively, with 14 bases between them. Germline lookup yields CDR1 SGHTA and CDR2 FQGNSA. The CDR3 is 15 amino acids. DNA of the CDR3: TGTGCCAGCAGCTTAAGGGGGGGCATTAACTACGAGCAGTACTTC. Residues: CASSLRGGINYEQYF. The complete variable domain, with remaining parts taken from reference TRBV7-2 and TRBJ2-7, reads GAGVSQSPSNKVTEKGKDVELRCDPISGHTALYWYRQSLGQGLEFLIYFQGNSAPDKSGLPSDRFSAERTGGSVSTLTIQRTQQEDSAVYLCASSLRGGINYEQYFGPGTRLTVT.

The rearrangement joins TRBV20-1 to TRBJ2-7; 7 bases map to TRBD1. Trimming at V came to 0 bases and at J to 9 bases, leaving 5 bases not matched to a gene. Germline V gene sequence: CDR1 DFQATT, CDR2 SNEGSKA (reference sequence). This CDR3 is built from 12 residues. Written as DNA, the CDR3 is TGCAGTGCTAGAGATCGAGGGGGCGGGCAGTACTTC. Protein product: CSARDRGGGQYF.

The rearrangement links TRBV6-6 to TRBJ1-2; D might be TRBD1 (5 bases). The V end was cut by 5 bases, the J end by 3 bases, with 13 bases between. The germline V gene encodes CDR1 MNHNY and CDR2 SVGAGI (reference sequence). The CDR3 totals 14 residues. Here the CDR3 DNA reads TGTGCCAGCAGTGTAAGGGGATTGCACTATGGCTACACCTTC. Its translation: CASSVRGLHYGYTF.